This T cell receptor beta chain was identified in a study of blood T cell repertoires in COVID-19 (TCRdb year 2020). Regarding the study in general: Samples from collaborators originated in the United States, Italy and Spain and spanned both the acute and convalescent phases of COVID-19. The prospective study material was composed of cDNA or gDNA derived from T cells, B-cell-depleted T cells, or PBMCs. The dataset comprised deeply sampled blood TCRbeta repertoires from subjects exposed to, actively infected with, or recovered from COVID-19. The repertoires were released in a freely available public database meant as a resource for research on the immune response to SARS-CoV-2. The samples were drawn from the first 160 participants of the ongoing ImmuneRACE study and from some 1,300 subjects provided by 6 global collaborators. A de-identified subject ID, COVID-19 status, age in years and sex were almost always included in the sample metadata. Where available, HLA class I and class II types were taken from metadata supplied by the sample provider and were not determined by assay-based typing.

The CDR3 contains 13 residues, cysteine and phenylalanine counted. Only the CDR3 DNA is retained, 39 bases long and in frame from the first base. Ends trimmed: V by 4 bases, J by 6 bases; bases unmatched to a gene: 6. The germline V gene encodes CDR1 LGHDT and CDR2 YNNKEL (reference sequence). TCRbeta CDR3 regions were amplified from genomic DNA by means of the immunoSEQ Assay, a bias-controlled multiplex PCR. The published analysis was carried out like this. The number of nucleated cells in each sample was estimated from the amplification of reference gene primers within the assay. To quantify the absolute abundance of each unique TCRbeta CDR3 rearrangement, sequence reads were collapsed and filtered. For each sample, productive Simpson clonality was calculated as the square root of Simpson's diversity index across productive rearrangements. TCRdb retrieved this table from immuneACCESS and kept in-frame rearrangements only. Not all clones are present; in checked studies, unresolved V genes account for under half, and no reason is known for the remainder. V and J calls and clone size are those listed in that table; D and trimming were worked out from the DNA. The sample has 150,000 to 190,000 clones on record, under 90% of them singletons. The top ten constitute 0.5% to 0.65% of the sample.

The paper's findings and limits, for the study overall: The amount of clinical and demographic metadata varied by source and participant and was provided uncurated.

Remarks on this clone: Its cognate antigen has yet to be identified. Base-call qualities are not available, and no considerably larger clone is one nucleotide away.

Each collaborating institution followed its own protocols to collect whole blood in K2EDTA tubes. Collaborator samples were shipped for TCRbeta analysis as frozen whole blood, isolated PBMCs, or DNA extracted from either sample type. The chain is encoded by TRBV3-1 (or the pseudogene TRBV3-2) joined to TRBJ2-7, with 7 bases matching TRBD1. What was sequenced was peripheral blood. The sequence came from a man in his sixties with acute or convalescent COVID-19. In nucleotide form, the sequence is TGTGCCAGCAGCCCTGACAGGGTCGGCGAGCAGTACTTC. It encodes CASSPDRVGEQYF.